These T cell receptor beta chains were read from a single sample in a study of blood T cell repertoires in COVID-19. Sequenced by immunoSEQ multiplex PCR; TCRdb stores in-frame clones only, minus some. This table has 120,000 or so clones, 60% to 85% appearing once. The specimen was peripheral blood. Receptors originate from an older man with acute or convalescent COVID-19. Both conserved end residues are part of each CDR3. A D gene is named only where the DNA matches it firmly. Clone size is shown for a subset of rows, as once, few, many or a class of expanded clone.

j_call	clone_size	d_call	v_call	cdr3_nt	cdr3_aa
TRBJ1-1	.	.	TRBV7-9	TGTGCCAGCAGCTTTGTTCGGGAAATGAACACTGAAGCTTTCTTT	CASSFVREMNTEAFF
TRBJ2-5	.	.	TRBV7-2	TGTGCCAGCAGCTCTCAGGCGGGGGCCCAAGAGACCCAGTACTTC	CASSSQAGAQETQYF
TRBJ1-4	.	TRBD1	TRBV5-1	TGCGCCAGCAGCTGGGGGTTGGGACAGATAAATGAAAAACTGTTTTTT	CASSWGLGQINEKLFF
TRBJ1-2	.	.	TRBV12-3/TRBV12-4	TGTGCCAGCAGTTCCCCCCGGGGGAATGGCTACACCTTC	CASSSPRGNGYTF
TRBJ1-2	.	.	TRBV3-1/TRBV3-2	TGTGCCAGCAGCCAAGGAGGGTTGGACTATGGCTACACCTTC	CASSQGGLDYGYTF
TRBJ1-2	.	.	TRBV20-1	TGCAGTGCTAGTCCACCGGGACTTGAAGGCTATGGCTACACCTTC	CSASPPGLEGYGYTF
TRBJ1-2	.	TRBD1	TRBV6-1	TGTGCCAGCAGTGAGGGGACAGCCATCTATGGCTACACCTTC	CASSEGTAIYGYTF
TRBJ2-7	.	TRBD1	TRBV9	TGTGCCAGCAGCGTAGCGGTAGGGACAGACTACGAGCAGTACTTC	CASSVAVGTDYEQYF
TRBJ1-5	.	.	TRBV30	TGTGCCTGGAGCAATACCGGGGGGAATCAGCCCCAGCATTTT	CAWSNTGGNQPQHF
TRBJ1-4	few	.	TRBV5-1	TGCGCCAGCAGCTTGGCGGCGGCAGCTAATGAAAAACTGTTTTTT	CASSLAAAANEKLFF
TRBJ1-5	.	.	TRBV7-3	TGTGCCAGCAGCTTAACCTCTTATCAGCCCCAGCATTTT	CASSLTSYQPQHF
TRBJ1-5	.	.	TRBV2	TGTGCCAGCAGCGGACAGCGCAATCAGCCCCAGCATTTT	CASSGQRNQPQHF
TRBJ2-7	.	.	TRBV4-3	TGCGCCAGCAGCCAAGAAGTTCGGGCGGGGTCCGCCTACGAGCAGTACTTC	CASSQEVRAGSAYEQYF
TRBJ1-6	once	.	TRBV2	TGTGCCAGCAGTGAGCTAGGAGTGGGTTCACCCCTCCACTTT	CASSELGVGSPLHF
TRBJ1-1	.	TRBD1	TRBV29-1	TGCAGCGTTAATACAGGGGGCGGTGGAACTGAAGCTTTCTTT	CSVNTGGGGTEAFF
TRBJ1-1	.	.	TRBV7-2	TGTGCCAGCAGCTTAGCACCGGGTGGGGCTAACACTGAAGCTTTCTTT	CASSLAPGGANTEAFF
TRBJ1-6	.	TRBD1	TRBV30	TGTGCCCGGAAGACAGGGTCGAATTCACCCCTCCACTTT	CARKTGSNSPLHF
TRBJ2-1	.	TRBD2	TRBV12-3/TRBV12-4	TGTGCCAGCAGGACCGGGAGGAGAAATGAGCAGTTCTTC	CASRTGRRNEQFF
TRBJ2-7	.	TRBD1	TRBV27	TGTGCCAGCAGTTCACCCGGGACAGGCTCCTACGAGCAGTACTTC	CASSSPGTGSYEQYF
TRBJ1-2	few	.	TRBV5-1	TGCGCCAGCAGCCAATGGACAGATGGCTACACCTTC	CASSQWTDGYTF
TRBJ2-5	.	TRBD1	TRBV30	TGTGCCTGGAGGTCAGGGGGCGCGGGGACCCAGTACTTC	CAWRSGGAGTQYF
TRBJ1-2	.	.	TRBV10-3	TGTGCCATCAGTGAGGGTAGTGGCGGACACCCCTATGGCTACACCTTC	CAISEGSGGHPYGYTF
TRBJ2-7	.	TRBD2	TRBV6-2/TRBV6-3	TGTGCCAGCAGCATACTAGCGGGTTACTCCTACGAGCAGTACTTC	CASSILAGYSYEQYF
TRBJ2-3	.	.	TRBV6-2/TRBV6-3	TGTGCCAGCAGCACCCGACAAGACACAGATACGCAGTATTTT	CASSTRQDTDTQYF
TRBJ1-2	many	.	TRBV28	TGTGCCAGCAGGCCGGGAGGCTATGGCTACACCTTC	CASRPGGYGYTF
TRBJ1-6	few	TRBD1	TRBV7-9	TGTGCCAGCAGCGCAACAGGGGGCGATTCACCCCTCCACTTT	CASSATGGDSPLHF
TRBJ1-2	.	TRBD1	TRBV6-1	TGTGCCAGCAGTGAAGATCCCGGGACAGCGTACTATGGCTACACCTTC	CASSEDPGTAYYGYTF
TRBJ1-5	.	.	TRBV7-8	TGTGCCAGCAGCTTCGGGTTTGGGAATCAGCCCCAGCATTTT	CASSFGFGNQPQHF
TRBJ1-2	.	.	TRBV6-1	TGTGCCAGCAGTGAAAGAGGAATTCATGGCTACACCTTC	CASSERGIHGYTF
TRBJ2-5	.	.	TRBV7-2	TGTGCCAGCAGCGCGGACGCGGGGACAGTGGTATTAGAGACCCAGTACTTC	CASSADAGTVVLETQYF
TRBJ1-5	once	.	TRBV5-6	TGTGCCAGCAGCCAGGACATGAATCAGCCCCAGCATTTT	CASSQDMNQPQHF
TRBJ2-5	once	.	TRBV6-5	TGTGCCAGCAGTTCGTCTCTTCGCTTGGCGCGGGAGACCCAGTACTTC	CASSSSLRLARETQYF
TRBJ1-3	.	.	TRBV30	TGTGCCTGTTCCCCAGGGCAAGGAAACACCATATATTTT	CACSPGQGNTIYF
TRBJ1-5	.	.	TRBV3-1/TRBV3-2	TGTGCCAGCAGCCAGTACAGCACTAATCAGCCCCAGCATTTT	CASSQYSTNQPQHF
TRBJ2-3	.	TRBD2	TRBV4-3	TGCGCCAGCAGTTACTTGACTAGCGGGGGGGATACGCAGTATTTT	CASSYLTSGGDTQYF
TRBJ1-2	few	.	TRBV9	TGTGCCAGCAGCGTCCAGGAACGCTATGGCTACACCTTC	CASSVQERYGYTF
TRBJ1-2	.	.	TRBV6-5	TGTGCCAGCAGTTACGGTACAGACTATGGCTACACCTTC	CASSYGTDYGYTF
TRBJ1-5	.	.	TRBV18	TGTGCCAGCTCAATGACAGGAAACAATCAGCCCCAGCATTTT	CASSMTGNNQPQHF
TRBJ2-7	.	TRBD1	TRBV3-1/TRBV3-2	TGTGCCAGCAGCCAACTCGACAGGGTGGGTGAGCAGTACTTC	CASSQLDRVGEQYF
TRBJ2-2	.	TRBD2	TRBV19	TGTGCCAGTACCCCCCTAGCGGGGGGGAACACCGGGGAGCTGTTTTTT	CASTPLAGGNTGELFF
TRBJ2-2	.	.	TRBV5-1	TGCGCCAGCAGCTGGCAGGGTGACACCGGGGAGCTGTTTTTT	CASSWQGDTGELFF
TRBJ1-1	.	TRBD1	TRBV5-1	TGCGCCAGCAGCTTGGCCGGGGACAGGGTGCAAGCTTTCTTT	CASSLAGDRVQAFF
TRBJ1-1	.	.	TRBV6-2/TRBV6-3	TGTGCCAGCAGTTACGTTAAGGGGTTTGAAGCTTTCTTT	CASSYVKGFEAFF
TRBJ1-4	once	.	TRBV19	TGTGCCAGTAGTATGGTCAGAGGGACAAATAATGAAAAACTGTTTTTT	CASSMVRGTNNEKLFF
TRBJ2-1	.	.	TRBV6-5	TGTGCCAGCAGCCCCCCGGGGGGCCCCTACAATGAGCAGTTCTTC	CASSPPGGPYNEQFF
TRBJ2-7	.	.	TRBV28	TGTGCCAGCAGTTTATGGAAAGCTTACGTGCAGTACTTC	CASSLWKAYVQYF
TRBJ1-5	once	.	TRBV10-3	TGTGCCATCAGTGAACCGGGGGGCAATCAGCCCCAGCATTTT	CAISEPGGNQPQHF
TRBJ1-2	.	TRBD1	TRBV7-8	TGTGCCAGCAGCTTATTCCCGGGACAGGGGGCATCCGGCTACACCTTC	CASSLFPGQGASGYTF
TRBJ2-7	.	TRBD1	TRBV7-2	TGTGCCAGCAGCCCAGGGGGACACCGCTCCTACGAGCAGTACTTC	CASSPGGHRSYEQYF
TRBJ1-3	.	.	TRBV18	TGTGCCAGCTCACCCAAGACAGTCTCTGGAAACACCATATATTTT	CASSPKTVSGNTIYF
TRBJ2-2	.	.	TRBV11-2	TGTGCCAGCAGCTCCCTCCCCGGGGGGCCGGGCACCGGGGAGCTGTTTTTT	CASSSLPGGPGTGELFF
TRBJ1-4	once	.	TRBV9	TGTGCCAGCAGCGCGGAGATTGCAACTAATGAAAAACTGTTTTTT	CASSAEIATNEKLFF
TRBJ2-5	.	.	TRBV6-5	TGTGCCAGCAGATGGGGGAGGAAGGAGACCCAGTACTTC	CASRWGRKETQYF
TRBJ1-4	.	TRBD1	TRBV11-3	TGTGCCAGCAGCTCTTCGGCAGGGGGCTTTGAAAAACTGTTTTTT	CASSSSAGGFEKLFF
TRBJ1-3	.	TRBD1	TRBV19	TGTGCCAGTTCCGCAGGGGGCTTTGGAAACACCATATATTTT	CASSAGGFGNTIYF
TRBJ2-7	.	.	TRBV15	TGTGCCACCAGCAGGAACCAGGCGGGCGAGCAGTACTTC	CATSRNQAGEQYF
TRBJ1-5	once	.	TRBV12-3/TRBV12-4	TGTGCCAGCAGTGTGGGCAACCCCTTCGCCCAGCATTTT	CASSVGNPFAQHF
TRBJ2-7	few	.	TRBV10-1	TGCGCCAGCAGTTCGAGCCCGCATGAGGGAGGGCAGTACTTC	CASSSSPHEGGQYF
TRBJ2-7	.	.	TRBV6-2/TRBV6-3	TGTGCCAGCAGCTCCTATTACGAGCAGTACTTC	CASSSYYEQYF